The next 10 T cell receptor beta chains were all read from a single sample in a study of OX40 agonist ivuxolimab in advanced cancers. Sequenced by immunoSEQ multiplex PCR; TCRdb stores in-frame clones only, minus some. The sample records 99,000 or so clones, roughly 90% being singletons. The sequencing used CD4+ or CD8+ T cells sorted from blood, collected in a trial of the OX40 agonist ivuxolimab. These receptors all stem from an adult with an advanced solid tumor such as melanoma, head and neck, liver or kidney cancer.

A single count supports this clone. The rearrangement uses TRBV28 and TRBJ2-5; tentatively, D is TRBD1 or TRBD2 (6 bases each). Trimming removed 6 bases from V and 0 bases from J, with 11 bases in between. Germline CDR1 and CDR2: MDHEN and SYDVKM. The CDR3 is 14 amino acids. The CDR3 protein is CASSQGGYQETQYF. The DNA for the CDR3 is TGTGCCAGCAGCCAAGGGGGGTACCAAGAGACCCAGTACTTC. The entire variable domain, with the rest obtained from reference TRBV28 and TRBJ2-5, is as follows: DVKVTQSSRYLVKRTGEKVFLECVQDMDHENMFWYRQDPGLGLRLIYFSYDVKMKEKGDIPEGYSVSREKKERFSLILESASTNQTSMYLCASSQGGYQETQYFGPGTRLLVL.

The chain combines TRBV9 with TRBJ2-5; 9 bases fit TRBD1. The CDR3 has 15 amino acids. With V trimmed by 3 bases and J by 3 bases, 6 bases remained unmatched. CDR1 SGDLS and CDR2 YYNGEE come from the germline V gene. DNA of the CDR3: TGTGCCAGCAGCGCTCAGGGACAGGGTAAAGAGACCCAGTACTTC. This sequence encodes CASSAQGQGKETQYF.

The V call is TRBV4-2, the J call TRBJ1-1; D perhaps matches TRBD1 (5 bases). Germline V gives CDR1 LGHNA, CDR2 YNFKEQ. Between the trimmed V and J ends, which lost 5 bases and 11 bases, there was a span of 18 bases. This CDR3 contains 13 residues. The chain's CDR3 is CASSLAHQGLAFF. The CDR3 DNA sequence: TGTGCCAGCAGCTTGGCCCATCAGGGACTGGCTTTCTTT.

The chain is built from TRBV28 and TRBJ2-7; tentatively, D is TRBD1 (5 bases). V lost 3 bases, J lost 3 bases, and 15 bases lay in between. The CDR3 spans 15 residues. Germline CDR1 MDHEN, CDR2 SYDVKM. CDR3 DNA: TGTGCCAGCAGTTTTGCAGGGCCATCCTTCTACGAGCAGTACTTC. Residues: CASSFAGPSFYEQYF. The variable domain in full, completed from reference TRBV28 and TRBJ2-7, reads DVKVTQSSRYLVKRTGEKVFLECVQDMDHENMFWYRQDPGLGLRLIYFSYDVKMKEKGDIPEGYSVSREKKERFSLILESASTNQTSMYLCASSFAGPSFYEQYFGPGTRLTVT.

This clone was detected once. The chain has TRBV27 and TRBJ2-7; tentatively, D is TRBD1 (6 bases). This CDR3 region has 14 residues. The germline V and J ends were trimmed by 6 bases and 0 bases, with 12 bases remaining between them. Germline-derived CDR1 and CDR2 are MNHEY and SMNVEV (reference sequence). CDR3 in DNA: TGTGCCAGCAGCGACAGGTGGTCCTCCTACGAGCAGTACTTC. The encoded protein is CASSDRWSSYEQYF.

This sequence joins TRBV7-2 and TRBJ2-1; a possible D gene is TRBD2 (6 bases). Trimming stripped 5 bases from V and 6 bases from J, with 17 bases between. Germline CDR1 is SGHTA and CDR2 is FQGNSA. There are 15 residues in the CDR3. CDR3 region: CASSREPFGGNEQFF. The CDR3 DNA sequence: TGTGCCAGCAGCCGCGAACCGTTCGGGGGCAATGAGCAGTTCTTC.

The V call is TRBV7-8, the J call TRBJ2-7, with 7 nucleotides matching TRBD1. The V gene end was trimmed by 5 bases and the J gene end by 1 base; junction bases not matched to a gene: 5. The CDR3 extends over 14 amino acids. Germline V CDR1 and CDR2: SGHVS, FQNEAQ. The CDR3 DNA follows: TGTGCCAGCAGCGCGACGGGACAGTCCTACGAGCAGTACTTC. Residues: CASSATGQSYEQYF.

The rearrangement uses TRBV6-6 and TRBJ2-2; D unresolved. This CDR3 comprises 11 residues. CDR1 and CDR2 (germline): MNHNY, SVGAGI (reference sequence). V gave up 11 bases and J gave up 6 bases, with 10 bases separating them. The CDR3 region is CAGTLAGELFF. The CDR3 DNA sequence: TGTGCCGGCACGTTGGCCGGGGAGCTGTTTTTT.

This clone was detected once. This same CDR3 is encoded by further DNA sequences in the sample. The chain recombines TRBV7-2 with TRBJ1-3; D is ambiguous. Germline lookup yields CDR1 SGHTA and CDR2 FQGNSA. Trimming cost V 3 bases and J 0 bases, with 9 bases left between them. The CDR3 consists of 15 residues. CDR3 sequence reads: CASSLGRNSGNTIYF. CDR3 in DNA: TGTGCCAGCAGCTTGGGCCGGAACTCTGGAAACACCATATATTTT.

This chain joins TRBV5-4 and TRBJ2-2; 8 bases map to TRBD2. The ends lost 0 bases at V and 6 bases at J; junction bases unmatched: 4. From germline, CDR1 is SGHNT and CDR2 YYREEE (reference sequence). CDR3 length: 15 residues. The CDR3 is CASSLVAGGPGELFF. Written as DNA, the CDR3 is TGTGCCAGCAGCTTGGTTGCGGGAGGACCCGGGGAGCTGTTTTTT.